The table lists the clone carrying this T cell receptor (beta chain) with many counts. Its antigen is not identified. The CDR3 has 13 residues. CDR1 and CDR2 from the germline V gene are WSHSY and SAAADI. Between the trimmed V and J ends, which lost 8 bases and 4 bases, there was a span of 12 bases. This sample is drawn from a study of identical twins. Study results and limitations: The abundant beta clonotypes from cord blood had fewer insertions, and memory repertoires had none of this.

One entry per CDR3 protein, called by TCRdb with MiXCR from the 5' RACE reads. The profile shows hundreds of thousands of distinct CDR3 sequences, 8.5% to 9.5% of them singletons. All donors were healthy, and all were Caucasian. These same data were also listed under a study on yellow fever vaccine responses in identical twins.

The chain has TRBV10-2 and TRBJ1-3, with D possibly matching TRBD1 (6 bases). The clonotype was recovered from a woman aged 18 to 35 in good health. What was sequenced was PBMCs. The CDR3, as DNA: TGCGCCAGCGGGTGGGACAACGGAAACACCATATATTTT. It yields the protein CASGWDNGNTIYF.